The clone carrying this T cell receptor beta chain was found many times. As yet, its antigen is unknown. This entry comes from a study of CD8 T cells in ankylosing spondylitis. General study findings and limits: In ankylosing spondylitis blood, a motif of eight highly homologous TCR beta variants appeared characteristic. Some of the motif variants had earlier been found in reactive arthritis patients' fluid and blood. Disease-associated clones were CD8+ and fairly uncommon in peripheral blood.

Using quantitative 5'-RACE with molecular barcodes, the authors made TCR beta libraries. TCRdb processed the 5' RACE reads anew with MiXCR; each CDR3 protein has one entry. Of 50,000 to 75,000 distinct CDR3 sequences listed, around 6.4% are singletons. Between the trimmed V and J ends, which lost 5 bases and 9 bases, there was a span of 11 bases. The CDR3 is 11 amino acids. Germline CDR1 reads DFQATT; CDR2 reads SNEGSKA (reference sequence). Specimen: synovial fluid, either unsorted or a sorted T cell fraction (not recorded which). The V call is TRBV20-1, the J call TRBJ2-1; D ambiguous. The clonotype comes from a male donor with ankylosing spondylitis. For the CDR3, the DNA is TGCAGTGCTCCTTTCCGGCTTGAGCAGTTCTTC. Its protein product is CSAPFRLEQFF.